Listed below are T cell receptor beta chains from one sample, sequenced in a study of early stage breast cancer tumors. TCRdb keeps only in-frame clones here, not all; method: immunoSEQ multiplex PCR. The table includes around 53,000 clones, around 90% detected once. The material sequenced was blood. Receptors originate from a person between 65 and 80 years old with breast cancer. The CDR3 runs from the conserved cysteine through the conserved F or W. Fields, in order: V gene, CDR3 length, CDR3 protein.

>TRBV5-6|14
CASSLTRGDGGYTF
>TRBV10-3|18
CAISERQTSGGAGGELFF
>TRBV18|14
CASSPPGGHYGYTF
>TRBV10-3|16
CAISSTTPPDTGELFF
>TRBV19|18
CASRTNLPSGMGNQPQHF
>TRBV2|13
CASSEVIGETQYF
>TRBV18|14
CASSPDLRAGELFF
>TRBV4-3|15
CASSQGGGQGYGYTF
>TRBV4-3|15
CASSQGSAGGYEQYF
>TRBV30|13
CACNLLEDTEAFF
>TRBV19|11
CASSIRGEQYF
>TRBV28|15
CASSLSRAANYGYTF
>TRBV6-1|12
CASSVNAEGYTF
>TRBV6-6|15
CASSLGTHLGETQYF
>TRBV6-4|15
CASSDLGGAGYGYTF
>TRBV9|14
CASSVGGAVQPQHF
>TRBV6-1|16
CASREAPGTGNYGYTF
>TRBV5-1|14
CASSDVQGNQPQHF
>TRBV5-4|14
CASSGDRVLHEQYF
>TRBV5-4|14
CASSLLQGGNEQYF
>TRBV5-1|15
CASSLGSGGGETQYF
>TRBV4-2|15
CASSQGTPGNGELFF
>TRBV29-1|13
CSVGTRSSNEQFF
>TRBV7-9|13
CASSLTRETEAFF
>TRBV10-2|17
CASSDRDTSSYNSPLHF
>TRBV11-3|17
CASSSGQGASGANVLTF
>TRBV6-4|15
CASSDEWGGGCGYTF
>TRBV18|15
CASSPRTGVGQPQHF
>TRBV7-9|16
CASSLFGGNTNYGYTF
>TRBV4-1|16
CASSPDPSGRANEQFF
>TRBV7-8|15
CASSLRMRGHNEQFF
>TRBV5-1|13
CASSTQSGTEAFF
>TRBV9|15
CASSPRQGANYGYTF
>TRBV6-1|14
CASIRGGAVDTQYF
>TRBV9|15
CASSVMGVGGSPQYF
>TRBV11-3|12
CASSLSGETQYF
>TRBV7-6|15
CASSLAGTADTEAFF
>TRBV11-2|14
CASTPLLPTDTQYF
>TRBV2|12
CASSPGNTEAFF